The 15 T cell receptor beta chains listed next were all sequenced from one sample in a study of early T cells in non-severe SARS-CoV-2 infection. TCRdb re-derived calls from the 5' RACE reads in MiXCR, one entry per CDR3 protein. The sample comprises tens of thousands of distinct CDR3 sequences, approximately 6.2% of which are singletons, and less than 5% rests with the top ten. The specimen sequenced was whole blood. The receptor source for this set is an adult who was a healthcare worker with PCR-confirmed SARS-CoV-2 infection or an uninfected control (not recorded which).

The chain carries TRBV6-5 and TRBJ2-6; no firm D call. With 10 bases removed from V and 0 bases from J, the gap between germline ends came to 19 bases. This CDR3 comprises 17 residues. Germline V lookup: CDR1 MNHEY, CDR2 SVGAGI. The DNA for the CDR3 is TGTGCCACCCGGGCCCGTCAGGTCAACTCTGGGGCCAACGTCCTGACTTTC. This codes for CATRARQVNSGANVLTF.

This clonotype was seen many times. The CDR3 DNA sequence: TGTGCCAGTACCGGGACCCTTCACGAGACCCAGTACTTC. Translated, it gives CASTGTLHETQYF. The rearrangement links TRBV2 to TRBJ2-5; TRBD1 or TRBD2 may be the D gene (5 bases each). Germline values: CDR1 SNHLY, CDR2 FYNNEI. The CDR3 is 13 residues long. The ends were cut back, 9 bases at V and 5 bases at J, with 16 bases in the middle.

In this sample, this clonotype turned up many times. This rearrangement joins TRBV25-1 to TRBJ2-1, with a possible D match to TRBD1 (7 bases). The V end lost 2 bases, the J end lost 5 bases, and 13 bases lay between the germline ends. CDR1 MGHDK and CDR2 SYGVNS come from the germline V gene. The CDR3 extends over 15 amino acids. The CDR3 is CASSELGRGDNEQFF. The CDR3, as DNA: TGTGCCAGCAGTGAACTAGGCAGGGGGGACAATGAGCAGTTCTTC.

This clonotype turned up a few times. The chain joins TRBV12-3 or TRBV12-4 to TRBJ2-5; D possibly uses TRBD1 or TRBD2 (5 bases each). V shed 6 bases and J shed 4 bases, with 18 bases lying between them. The CDR3 consists of 15 residues. The CDR3 sequence is CASSSSGTWAETQYF. The DNA of the CDR3 is TGTGCCAGCAGCAGCTCCGGGACCTGGGCAGAGACCCAGTACTTC.

Ten or more counts support this clonotype. J is TRBJ2-7 and V is TRBV15; D assignment may be TRBD1 or TRBD2 (5 bases each). The CDR3 contains 13 residues. CDR1 and CDR2 (germline): LNHNV, YYDKDF (reference sequence). V dropped 8 bases and J dropped 6 bases, with 17 bases sitting between them. CDR3 loop: CATSGRGYAEQYF. CDR3 DNA: TGTGCCACCTCAGGGAGAGGGTATGCCGAGCAGTACTTC.

This clonotype was recorded a few times. V gene TRBV11-3 combines with J gene TRBJ2-7, with TRBD1 as a possible D gene (6 bases). CDR3 length: 13 amino acids. Germline-derived CDR1 and CDR2 are SGHNT and YENEEA. V shed 6 bases and J shed 1 base, with 10 bases lying between them. CDR3 in amino acids: CASRDRISYEQYF. In DNA, the CDR3 is TGTGCCAGCAGAGACAGGATTTCCTACGAGCAGTACTTC.

The table lists this clonotype with many counts. This sequence joins TRBV11-2 and TRBJ1-6; no clear D. This CDR3 is built from 12 residues. V was trimmed by 1 base and J by 10 bases, leaving 5 bases between them. CDR1 is SGHAT, CDR2 FQNNGV, per germline. In DNA, the CDR3 is TGTGCCAGCAGCTTAGCAGAATCACCCCTCCACTTT. Protein sequence: CASSLAESPLHF.

This clonotype was seen many times. The chain combines TRBV5-1 with TRBJ2-1; possibly TRBD2 for D (7 bases). The CDR3 is made up of 15 amino acids. Germline CDR1 is SGHRS and CDR2 is YFSETQ. V was trimmed by 2 bases and J by 3 bases, leaving 12 bases between them. This CDR3 reads CASSFGGTIYNEQFF. DNA of the CDR3: TGCGCCAGCAGCTTCGGGGGGACAATCTACAATGAGCAGTTCTTC.

The table lists this clonotype with many counts. V is TRBV6-5 and J is TRBJ1-1; no firm D call. The germline V gene has CDR1 MNHEY and CDR2 SVGAGI. This CDR3 comprises 14 residues. V dropped 0 bases and J dropped 2 bases, with 7 bases sitting between them. Written as DNA, the CDR3 is TGTGCCAGCAGTTACTCGGTCTTCAACACTGAAGCTTTCTTT. Translation: CASSYSVFNTEAFF.

This clonotype was seen a few times. This chain links TRBV5-1 with TRBJ1-1, with D perhaps TRBD1 (5 bases). Trimming removed 4 bases at V and 6 bases at J, with 10 bases between. The CDR3 spans 12 residues. Germline V gene lookup returns CDR1 SGHRS and CDR2 YFSETQ. The CDR3 protein is CASSGQGAEAFF. CDR3 nucleotides: TGCGCCAGCAGCGGCCAGGGTGCTGAAGCTTTCTTT. Full variable domain (outside the CDR3, taken from reference TRBV5-1 and TRBJ1-1): KAGVTQTPRYLIKTRGQQVTLSCSPISGHRSVSWYQQTPGQGLQFLFEYFSETQRNKGNFPGRFSGRQFSNSRSEMNVSTLELGDSALYLCASSGQGAEAFFGQGTRLTVV.

This clonotype occurred once. The chain combines TRBV7-8 with TRBJ1-3, with TRBD1 matching over 11 bases. CDR3 size: 17 residues. Looked up from germline, CDR1 is SGHVS and CDR2 is FQNEAQ. The V gene end was trimmed by 4 bases and the J gene end by 1 base; junction bases not matched to a gene: 6. Here the CDR3 DNA reads TGTGCCAGCAGCTCGGACAGGGGGCTGAGTTCTGGAAACACCATATATTTT. Its protein product is CASSSDRGLSSGNTIYF.

Ten or more counts support this clonotype. The V gene is TRBV27, the J gene TRBJ2-7; tentatively, D is TRBD1 (6 bases). There are 14 residues in the CDR3. Trimming took off 4 bases at V and 5 bases at J, with 15 bases between the two ends. In germline, CDR1 is MNHEY, CDR2 SMNVEV (reference sequence). The CDR3: CASSYTTGTHEQYF. CDR3 in DNA: TGTGCCAGCAGTTACACTACAGGGACACACGAGCAGTACTTC.

This clonotype was recorded many times. This chain uses TRBV28 with TRBJ2-1; TRBD2 matches at 8 bases. From germline, CDR1 is MDHEN and CDR2 SYDVKM. CDR3 length equals 15 residues. Losses at the gene ends were 6 bases for V and 6 bases for J; bases not matched to a gene: 10. CDR3 sequence reads: CASSYGGASGNEQFF. The CDR3 DNA reads TGTGCCAGCAGCTACGGGGGGGCGTCTGGCAATGAGCAGTTCTTC.

This clonotype was picked up a small number of times. The V call is TRBV27, the J call TRBJ1-3; a weak D match, TRBD1 (6 bases). V lost 7 bases and J lost 4, with 17 bases in between. Per the germline V gene, CDR1 is MNHEY and CDR2 is SMNVEV (reference sequence). The CDR3 runs 15 residues. The CDR3 here is CASTPPGTSGNTIYF. CDR3 nucleotides: TGTGCCAGCACCCCCCCGGGGACAAGCGGAAACACCATATATTTT.

This clonotype was counted ten times or more. The chain joins TRBV7-2 to TRBJ2-3; D unclear. CDR3 length: 18 amino acids. Germline V gene sequence: CDR1 SGHTA, CDR2 FQGNSA. Trimming left V 3 bases short and J 2 bases short, with 21 bases between. In nucleotides, the CDR3 is TGTGCCAGCAGCTTCCTTCTCAGAACACCTCGAAACACAGATACGCAGTATTTT. Translated, it gives CASSFLLRTPRNTDTQYF.